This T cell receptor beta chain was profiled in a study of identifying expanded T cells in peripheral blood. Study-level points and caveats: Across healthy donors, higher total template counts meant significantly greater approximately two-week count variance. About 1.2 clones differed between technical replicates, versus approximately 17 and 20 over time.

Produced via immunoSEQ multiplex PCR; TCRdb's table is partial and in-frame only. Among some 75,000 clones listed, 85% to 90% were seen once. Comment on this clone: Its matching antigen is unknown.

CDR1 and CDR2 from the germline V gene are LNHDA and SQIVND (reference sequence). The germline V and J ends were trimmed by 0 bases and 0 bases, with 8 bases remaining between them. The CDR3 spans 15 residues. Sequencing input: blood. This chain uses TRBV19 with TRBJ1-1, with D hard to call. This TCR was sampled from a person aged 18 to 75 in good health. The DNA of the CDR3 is TGTGCCAGTAGTATAGAAGCAGATCTGAACACTGAAGCTTTCTTT. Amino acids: CASSIEADLNTEAFF.